This TCR beta chain came from a study of molecular identifiers for immune sequencing clone quantification. The V gene's germline CDR1 is SQVTM and CDR2 ANQGSEA. Trimming removed 7 bases at V and 4 bases at J, with 13 bases between. The CDR3 is 12 residues long. The study, taken as a whole, reports: Over 99% of effector molecules, but under 1% in naive cells, were held by clones with more than 20 RNA copies.

Sorted inputs of about 17,000 to 1,100,000 cells, with 10%, 30% or 50% RNA, yielded naive CD8 libraries. Sorted naive CD8 T cells were those defined as CD8+CD4-CCR7+CD45RA+. TCRdb itself ran the PCR reads through MiXCR, one entry per CDR3 protein. Among about 630,000 distinct CDR3 sequences, roughly 27% were seen once, and the ten largest hold roughly 0.83%. As concerns this clonotype: Its antigen is currently unknown. Just one base apart from a much larger clone, this may be a read error.

The V gene is TRBV29-1, the J gene TRBJ1-1; D is unresolved. The source material was naive CD8+ T cells from blood, with Jurkat cell RNA spiked in. Subset given: FACS-sorted CD8+CD4-CCR7+CD45RA+ naive T cells. This TCR was sampled from a human donor in good health. Some libraries in this study had Jurkat cell RNA spiked in. CDR3 in amino acids: CSAVLLITEAFF. The CDR3 nucleotides are TGCAGCGCTGTTCTTTTGATCACTGAAGCTTTCTTT.